This T cell receptor (beta chain) was found in a study of T-cell reconstitution after alpha-beta-depleted transplantation in children. The CDR3 totals 15 residues. Germline V gives CDR1 MRHNA, CDR2 SNTAGT. Unmatched junction bases numbered 8, after V lost 6 bases and J lost 9 bases. A library of TCRbeta sequences, prepared with unique molecular identifiers, was generated. TCRdb analysed the PCR reads with MiXCR anew, one entry per CDR3 protein. The top ten clones hold around 34% of a sample with some 110,000 distinct CDR3 sequences, around 10% of them seen once. Overall study results and limits: A year had passed since transplant, and T-cell counts and diversity by then came mostly from newly produced T cells. Roughly two months post-transplant, alpha-beta T cells reportedly originated from several hundred graft clones that had expanded.

This clonotype has a handful of counts. Antigen: not known. The rearrangement uses TRBV6-4 and TRBJ2-1; 13 bases are a match to TRBD2. The sample here was PBMCs, taken before TCRalphabeta/CD19-depleted stem cell transplant. The sequence was collected from a boy aged 2 to 10 with acute lymphoblastic leukemia, due to receive a stem cell transplant. The CDR3 DNA is TGTGCCAGCAGCCCACTAGCGGGAGGGTCTAGTGAGCAGTTCTTC. Amino acids: CASSPLAGGSSEQFF.